This TCR beta chain was sequenced for a study of identical twins. Study-wide results and caveats: Invariant MAIT and iNKT cells may have partly biased zero-insertion analyses. Models underestimated how often monozygotic twins shared out-of-frame TCR alpha.

Comments on this clonotype: The antigen is not known.

Trimming stripped 7 bases from V and 0 bases from J, with 14 bases between. CDR1 and CDR2 from the germline V gene are MGHRA and YSYEKL. This CDR3 region has 15 residues. Template switching introduced a universal primer site, and the cDNA bore unique molecular identifiers. MiXCR, applied by TCRdb to the 5' RACE reads, yields one record per CDR3 protein. Among around 1.7 million distinct CDR3 sequences listed, about 31% were seen once. This sequence joins TRBV4-1 and TRBJ2-3; D is perhaps TRBD1 (6 bases). Source material: cord blood. This receptor was taken from a newborn girl in good health. The CDR3 reads CASTPGVLSTDTQYF. The CDR3 DNA reads as TGCGCCAGCACCCCAGGGGTCCTCAGCACAGATACGCAGTATTTT.